The next 30 T cell receptor beta chains were all read from a single sample in a study of CD8 T cells in acute hepatitis C reinfection (dated by TCRdb to the early 2020s). Libraries were constructed by the immunoSEQ multiplex PCR assay. Not all clones reach the TCRdb copy of this immuneACCESS table, which keeps in-frame sequences only. Checked studies attribute under half of the gap to unresolved V genes and leave the rest unexplained. The sample data list around 36,000 clones, and approximately 85% of these were observed just once. The top ten hold roughly 11% of the sample. The intended sense of this specimen's time point label: naive CD8 control sorted from an acute-time-point sample. The specimen was naive CD8+ T cells from PBMCs. Per the publication, the cell subset or site label means: sorted total naive CD45RO-negative CD8+ T cells. The receptors were sampled from a woman between 18 and 29 years old who spontaneously cleared hepatitis C infection.

J is TRBJ1-4 and V is TRBV5-1; D ambiguous. Germline lookup yields CDR1 SGHRS and CDR2 YFSETQ. The V end was cut by 6 bases, the J end by 0 bases, with 12 bases between. The CDR3 is made up of 15 amino acids. CDR3 loop: CASTAYPATNEKLFF. The CDR3 coding sequence is TGCGCCAGCACGGCATATCCAGCAACTAATGAAAAACTGTTTTTT.

This clone occurred a few times. The chain employs TRBV14 and TRBJ2-5; the match to TRBD1 covers 12 bases. The CDR3 is 16 residues long. Germline V lookup: CDR1 SGHDN, CDR2 FVKESK. J gave up 3 bases and V 3 bases, and 5 bases lay outside the gene matches. The CDR3 loop is CASSQGTGGFEETQYF. The CDR3 bases are TGTGCCAGCAGCCAGGGGACAGGGGGCTTCGAAGAGACCCAGTACTTC.

The V gene is TRBV5-4, the J gene TRBJ1-4; no firm D call. Germline-derived CDR1 and CDR2 are SGHNT and YYREEE (reference sequence). Trimming left V 1 base short and J 6 bases short, with 4 bases between. The CDR3 totals 12 residues. The CDR3 DNA sequence: TGTGCCAGCAGCTTGCCCGATGAAAAACTGTTTTTT. Its protein product is CASSLPDEKLFF.

The V and J genes are TRBV5-4 and TRBJ1-3; D call uncertain. Germline V gene sequence: CDR1 SGHNT, CDR2 YYREEE (reference sequence). The CDR3 consists of 12 residues. The V and J ends lost 4 bases and 4 bases respectively, with 6 bases between them. CDR3 amino acids: CASSPYGNTIYF. The CDR3, as DNA: TGTGCCAGCAGCCCGTACGGAAACACCATATATTTT.

The chain has TRBV27 and TRBJ1-4; weak D call: TRBD1 (6 bases). CDR3 size: 16 residues. V was trimmed by 1 base and J by 0 bases, leaving 9 bases between them. From germline, CDR1 is MNHEY and CDR2 SMNVEV (reference sequence). The CDR3 protein is CASSLFQGSTNEKLFF. The CDR3 bases are TGTGCCAGCAGTTTATTCCAGGGGTCAACTAATGAAAAACTGTTTTTT.

The rearrangement joins TRBV7-6 to TRBJ2-7, with a weak D call TRBD2 (5 bases). CDR3 length: 14 residues. V lost 4 bases to trimming and J lost 2 bases, with 12 bases between them. Germline V CDR1 and CDR2: SGHVS, FNYEAQ. CDR3 nucleotides: TGTGCCAGCAGCTCCCGGGAAGGCGCCTACGAGCAGTACTTC. Protein product: CASSSREGAYEQYF.

The chain is built from TRBV15 and TRBJ2-3; D may be TRBD2 (6 bases). The CDR3 covers 13 residues. V lost 1 base to trimming and J lost 6 bases, with 8 bases between them. CDR1 LNHNV and CDR2 YYDKDF come from the germline V gene (reference sequence). CDR3 sequence reads: CATSRVRGDTQYF. Written as DNA, the CDR3 is TGTGCCACCAGCAGAGTACGGGGGGATACGCAGTATTTT. The full variable domain, in which reference TRBV15 and TRBJ2-3 provide the parts outside the CDR3, is DAMVIQNPRYQVTQFGKPVTLSCSQTLNHNVMYWYQQKSSQAPKLLFHYYDKDFNNEADTPDNFQSRRPNTSFCFLDIRSPGLGDTAMYLCATSRVRGDTQYFGPGTRLTVL.

The chain's CDR3 is CASSVGGQNYGYTF. The CDR3 nucleotides read TGTGCCAGCAGCGTAGGAGGTCAGAACTATGGCTACACCTTC. This chain uses TRBV9 with TRBJ1-2; D gene ambiguous. Germline V gives CDR1 SGDLS, CDR2 YYNGEE. Trimming removed 0 bases from V and 2 bases from J, with 8 bases in between. This CDR3 comprises 14 residues.

V is TRBV7-3 and J is TRBJ2-3; D is uncertain. CDR1 and CDR2 (germline): SGHTA, FQGTGA. CDR3 length: 13 amino acids. V was trimmed by 2 bases and J by 4 bases, leaving 7 bases between them. This CDR3 reads CASSLAPADTQYF. The CDR3 DNA follows: TGTGCCAGCAGCTTAGCCCCGGCAGATACGCAGTATTTT.

The V gene is TRBV11-1, the J gene TRBJ2-5; D not resolved. The CDR3 has 16 amino acids. Germline V gene data show CDR1 as SGHAT and CDR2 as FQDESV (reference sequence). Between the trimmed V and J ends, which lost 2 bases and 3 bases, there was a span of 16 bases. CDR3: CASSLWKQLGKETQYF. Written as DNA, the CDR3 is TGTGCCAGCAGCTTATGGAAACAATTGGGGAAAGAGACCCAGTACTTC. Full variable domain (remainder filled in from reference TRBV11-1 and TRBJ2-5): EAEVAQSPRYKITEKSQAVAFWCDPISGHATLYWYRQILGQGPELLVQFQDESVVDDSQLPKDRFSAERLKGVDSTLKIQPAELGDSAMYLCASSLWKQLGKETQYFGPGTRLLVL.

The gene calls are TRBV4-1 and TRBJ2-1; maybe TRBD2 (6 bases). Germline CDR1 reads MGHRA; CDR2 reads YSYEKL. The CDR3 loop spans 16 amino acids. V lost 0 bases and J 3 bases, leaving 12 bases between the germline ends. CDR3: CASSQDRGDFYNEQFF. The CDR3 DNA reads as TGCGCCAGCAGCCAAGATCGAGGGGACTTCTACAATGAGCAGTTCTTC.

This chain links TRBV5-8 with TRBJ2-3; maybe TRBD1 (5 bases). The CDR3 is 12 amino acids. Germline V gene lookup returns CDR1 SGHTS and CDR2 YDEGEE. This CDR3 is CASQVHGDTQYF. Written as DNA, the CDR3 is TGTGCTTCACAGGTTCATGGGGATACGCAGTATTTT.

V and J are TRBV27 and TRBJ2-2; no clear D gene. The V gene's germline CDR1 is MNHEY and CDR2 SMNVEV (reference sequence). The CDR3 spans 11 residues. The V end lost 11 bases, the J end lost 3 bases, and 7 bases lay between the germline ends. CDR3 residues: CACGDTGELFF. CDR3 in DNA: TGTGCCTGTGGCGACACCGGGGAGCTGTTTTTT.

The chain has TRBV4-1 and TRBJ2-1; tentative D call: TRBD2 (6 bases). There are 15 residues in the CDR3. Germline V gene lookup returns CDR1 MGHRA and CDR2 YSYEKL. Trimming removed 0 bases at V and 5 bases at J, with 11 bases between. CDR3 region: CASSQEASANNEQFF. The CDR3 bases are TGCGCCAGCAGCCAAGAAGCTAGCGCCAACAATGAGCAGTTCTTC.

J is TRBJ2-4 and V is TRBV4-1; 7 bases are a match to TRBD1. Unmatched junction bases numbered 17, after V lost 1 base and J lost 2 bases. The CDR3 is 20 residues long. Germline V lookup: CDR1 MGHRA, CDR2 YSYEKL. CDR3 bases: TGCGCCAGCAGCCAAGCGAGGGGGCTGAGATCTTTATCGTCCAAAAACATTCAGTACTTC. Translation gives CASSQARGLRSLSSKNIQYF.

The chain links TRBV7-7 to TRBJ2-3; D ambiguous. This CDR3 has 15 amino acids. Trimming removed 2 bases at V and 0 bases at J, with 9 bases between. Germline V gives CDR1 SSHAT, CDR2 FNYEAQ (reference sequence). For the CDR3, the DNA is TGTGCCAGCAGCTTATTAGCAGAGAGCACAGATACGCAGTATTTT. Translating gives CASSLLAESTDTQYF.

The V and J genes are TRBV5-8 and TRBJ2-1; possibly TRBD1 for D (5 bases). V shed 6 bases and J shed 7 bases, with 23 bases lying between them. CDR1 and CDR2 from the germline V gene are SGHTS and YDEGEE. The CDR3 has 16 residues. This CDR3 reads CASIIRAPMVENEQFF. The CDR3 nucleotides read TGTGCCAGCATCATCAGGGCCCCGATGGTTGAAAATGAGCAGTTCTTC.

V usage is TRBV6-6 and J usage is TRBJ2-5, with TRBD2 matching over 14 bases. The CDR3 length is 13 residues. Germline CDR1 is MNHNY and CDR2 is SVGAGI (reference sequence). The J segment lost 11 bases and the V segment lost 6 bases, leaving 5 bases of the junction unmatched. The CDR3 bases are TGTGCCAGCAGCAAGGGACTAGCGGGAGAGCAGTACTTC. Translated, it gives CASSKGLAGEQYF.

The V and J genes are TRBV5-1 and TRBJ1-5; D is possibly TRBD1 (6 bases). Germline lookup yields CDR1 SGHRS and CDR2 YFSETQ. With 0 bases removed from V and 0 bases from J, the gap between germline ends came to 10 bases. This CDR3 has 16 amino acids. The CDR3 reads CASSLGGQNSNQPQHF. The DNA of the CDR3 is TGCGCCAGCAGCTTGGGGGGACAAAATAGCAATCAGCCCCAGCATTTT.

The chain recombines TRBV4-1 with TRBJ2-7; D possibly corresponds to TRBD1 (6 bases). Trimming took off 4 bases at V and 2 bases at J, with 12 bases between the two ends. CDR3 size: 14 residues. In germline, CDR1 is MGHRA, CDR2 YSYEKL. In DNA, the CDR3 is TGCGCCAGCAGCCCGACAGGTATCCCCTACGAGCAGTACTTC. It yields the protein CASSPTGIPYEQYF.

V usage is TRBV4-1 and J usage is TRBJ2-7; D not resolved. Germline V lookup: CDR1 MGHRA, CDR2 YSYEKL. CDR3 length: 12 amino acids. Deletions cut 0 bases from V and 5 bases from J, with 5 bases between. The CDR3 nucleotides are TGCGCCAGCAGCCAAGATGGGGACGAGCAGTACTTC. Protein sequence: CASSQDGDEQYF.

J is TRBJ1-1 and V is TRBV7-6; 9 nucleotides line up with TRBD1. Germline assignment: CDR1 SGHVS and CDR2 FNYEAQ. The CDR3 is 16 residues long. Unmatched junction bases numbered 11, after V lost 5 bases and J lost 4 bases. CDR3 bases: TGTGCCAGCAGCAACATGGTGGGACAGGGAGGCACTGAAGCTTTCTTT. This translates into CASSNMVGQGGTEAFF.

This chain connects TRBV27 to TRBJ1-2; no clear D gene. Germline CDR1 and CDR2: MNHEY and SMNVEV (reference sequence). The germline V and J ends were trimmed by 3 bases and 7 bases, with 18 bases remaining between them. The CDR3 is 15 amino acids. CDR3 in DNA: TGTGCCAGCAGTTTCGTTCCCGACTTTGGAGCTGGCTACACCTTC. This codes for CASSFVPDFGAGYTF.

This rearrangement joins TRBV7-9 to TRBJ1-4, with 8 bases matching TRBD1. CDR1 is SEHNR, CDR2 FQNEAQ, per germline (reference sequence). With V trimmed by 1 base and J by 8 bases, 12 bases remained unmatched. This CDR3 is 17 amino acids long. CDR3 loop: CASSLGILAGGREKLFF. In nucleotides, the CDR3 is TGTGCCAGCAGCTTAGGGATTTTGGCAGGGGGCAGAGAAAAACTGTTTTTT.

This chain joins TRBV30 and TRBJ2-2, with 9 bases fitting TRBD1. CDR3 size: 14 residues. Germline V gene sequence: CDR1 GTSNPN, CDR2 SVGIG (reference sequence). V trimming: 7 bases; J trimming: 3 bases; junction bases outside the gene matches: 6. CDR3 amino acids: CAFRTGEDTGELFF. In nucleotides, the CDR3 is TGTGCCTTCCGGACAGGGGAGGACACCGGGGAGCTGTTTTTT.

Only one count was recorded for this clone. The rearrangement joins TRBV11-2 to TRBJ2-1; 11 bases align to TRBD2. This CDR3 is 18 amino acids long. J gave up 4 bases and V 5 bases, and 13 bases lay outside the gene matches. The germline CDR1 and CDR2 sequences are SGHAT and FQNNGV. The CDR3, as DNA: TGTGCCAGCAGCCTCCATCCGCCACTAGCGGGAGCATACAATGAGCAGTTCTTC. It codes for CASSLHPPLAGAYNEQFF.

Here the CDR3 DNA reads TGTGCCAGCAGGGTGGGAGGCGGGGTCCCCAATGAGCAGTTCTTC. Its translation is CASRVGGGVPNEQFF. The rearrangement joins TRBV25-1 to TRBJ2-1; possible D gene TRBD2, 6 bases. Germline-derived CDR1 and CDR2 are MGHDK and SYGVNS. The CDR3 extends over 15 amino acids. Trimming took 6 bases from V and 6 from J, leaving 18 bases between them. Complete variable domain (other parts from reference TRBV25-1 and TRBJ2-1): EADIYQTPRYLVIGTGKKITLECSQTMGHDKMYWYQQDPGMELHLIHYSYGVNSTEKGDLSSESTVSRIRTEHFPLTLESARPSHTSQYLCASRVGGGVPNEQFFGPGTRLTVL.

CDR3 bases: TGTGCCAGCAGCTCCAGTTTTCTCGGATCCTACGAGCAGTACTTC. This gives the protein CASSSSFLGSYEQYF. The chain couples TRBV7-2 to TRBJ2-7; no reliable D call. CDR1 is SGHTA, CDR2 FQGNSA, per germline. V gave up 4 bases and J gave up 1 base, with 14 bases separating them. The CDR3 sequence is 15 residues long.

The J gene is TRBJ2-7, the V gene TRBV27, with TRBD2 identical over 10 bases. The germline V gene encodes CDR1 MNHEY and CDR2 SMNVEV (reference sequence). After removal of 2 bases from V and 2 bases from J, the junction contained 9 bases not matched to a gene. The CDR3 has 17 residues. DNA of the CDR3: TGTGCCAGCAGTTTAAGTAGCGGGAGGCCGTACACCTACGAGCAGTACTTC. It translates to CASSLSSGRPYTYEQYF.

The chain has TRBV7-2 and TRBJ2-1, with 7 bases fitting TRBD2. Germline V CDR1 and CDR2: SGHTA, FQGNSA. V was pared by 3 bases and J by 4 bases, with 6 bases of the junction left unmatched. This CDR3 is built from 15 residues. The CDR3 sequence: CASSFILAEYNEQFF. CDR3 DNA: TGTGCCAGCAGCTTTATCCTAGCGGAGTACAATGAGCAGTTCTTC.